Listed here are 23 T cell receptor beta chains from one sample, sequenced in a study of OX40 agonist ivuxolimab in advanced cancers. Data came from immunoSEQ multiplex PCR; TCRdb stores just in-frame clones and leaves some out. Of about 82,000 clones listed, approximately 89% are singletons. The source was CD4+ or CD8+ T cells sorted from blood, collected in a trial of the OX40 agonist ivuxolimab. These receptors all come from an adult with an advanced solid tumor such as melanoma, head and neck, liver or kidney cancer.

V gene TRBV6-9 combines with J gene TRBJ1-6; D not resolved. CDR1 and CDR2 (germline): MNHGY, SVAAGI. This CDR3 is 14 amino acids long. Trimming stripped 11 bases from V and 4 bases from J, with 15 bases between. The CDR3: CALGKTSYNSPLHF. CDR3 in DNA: TGTGCCCTAGGAAAGACTTCGTATAATTCACCCCTCCACTTT.

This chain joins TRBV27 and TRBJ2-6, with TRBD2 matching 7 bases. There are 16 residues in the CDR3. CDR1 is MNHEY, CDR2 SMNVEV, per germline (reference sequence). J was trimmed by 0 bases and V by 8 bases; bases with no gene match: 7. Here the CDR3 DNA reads TGTGCCAGCGCCCTCCGGGGGGACTCTGGGGCCAACGTCCTGACTTTC. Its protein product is CASALRGDSGANVLTF.

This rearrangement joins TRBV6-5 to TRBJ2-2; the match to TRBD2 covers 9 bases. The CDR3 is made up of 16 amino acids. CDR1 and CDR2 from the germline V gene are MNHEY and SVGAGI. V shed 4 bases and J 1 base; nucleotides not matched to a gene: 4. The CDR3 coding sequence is TGTGCCAGCAGTTTTCTAGCGGGGAGGAACACCGGGGAGCTGTTTTTT. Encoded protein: CASSFLAGRNTGELFF.

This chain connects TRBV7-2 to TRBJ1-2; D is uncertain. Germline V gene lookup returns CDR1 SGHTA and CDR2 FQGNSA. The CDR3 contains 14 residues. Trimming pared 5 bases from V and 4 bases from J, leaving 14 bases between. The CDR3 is CASSRPDVPYGYTF. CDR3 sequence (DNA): TGTGCCAGCAGCCGACCCGACGTACCCTATGGCTACACCTTC.

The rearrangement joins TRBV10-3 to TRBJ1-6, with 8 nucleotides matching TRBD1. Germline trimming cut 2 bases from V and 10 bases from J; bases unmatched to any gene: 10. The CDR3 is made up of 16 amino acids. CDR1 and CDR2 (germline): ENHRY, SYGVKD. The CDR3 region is CAISEGDRGVRSPLHF. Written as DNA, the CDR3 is TGTGCCATCAGTGAGGGCGACAGGGGAGTACGATCACCCCTCCACTTT.

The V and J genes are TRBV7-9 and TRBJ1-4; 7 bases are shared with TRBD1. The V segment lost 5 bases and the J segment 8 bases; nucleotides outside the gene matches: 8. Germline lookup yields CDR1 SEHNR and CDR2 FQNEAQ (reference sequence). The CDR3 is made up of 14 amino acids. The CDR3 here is CASSLDRVYEKLFF. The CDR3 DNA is TGTGCCAGCAGCCTCGACAGGGTCTACGAAAAACTGTTTTTT.

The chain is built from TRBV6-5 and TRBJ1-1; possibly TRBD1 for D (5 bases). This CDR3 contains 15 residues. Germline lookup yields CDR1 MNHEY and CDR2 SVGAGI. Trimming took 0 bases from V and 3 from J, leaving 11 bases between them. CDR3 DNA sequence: TGTGCCAGCAGTTACTCGGGGGATTCGGACACTGAAGCTTTCTTT. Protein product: CASSYSGDSDTEAFF.

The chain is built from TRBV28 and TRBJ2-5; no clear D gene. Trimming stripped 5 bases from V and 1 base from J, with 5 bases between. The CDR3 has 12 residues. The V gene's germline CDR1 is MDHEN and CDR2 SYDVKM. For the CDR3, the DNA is TGTGCCAGCAGTGTGGGCCAAGAGACCCAGTACTTC. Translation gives CASSVGQETQYF.

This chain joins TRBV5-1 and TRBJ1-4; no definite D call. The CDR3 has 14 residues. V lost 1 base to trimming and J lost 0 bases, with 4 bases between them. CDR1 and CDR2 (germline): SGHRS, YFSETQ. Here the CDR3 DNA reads TGCGCCAGCAGCTTGACTGCAACTAATGAAAAACTGTTTTTT. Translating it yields CASSLTATNEKLFF.

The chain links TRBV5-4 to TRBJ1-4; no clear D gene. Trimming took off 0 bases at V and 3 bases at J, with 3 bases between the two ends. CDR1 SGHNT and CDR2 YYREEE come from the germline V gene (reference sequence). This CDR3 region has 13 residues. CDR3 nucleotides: TGTGCCAGCAGCTTGGAGCCTAATGAAAAACTGTTTTTT. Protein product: CASSLEPNEKLFF.

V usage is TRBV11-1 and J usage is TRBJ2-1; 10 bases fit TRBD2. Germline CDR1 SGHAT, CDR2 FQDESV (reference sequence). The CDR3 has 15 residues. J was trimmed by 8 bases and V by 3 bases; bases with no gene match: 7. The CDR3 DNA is TGTGCCAGCAGCTTTACTACTAGCGGGATCCATGAGCAGTTCTTC. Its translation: CASSFTTSGIHEQFF.

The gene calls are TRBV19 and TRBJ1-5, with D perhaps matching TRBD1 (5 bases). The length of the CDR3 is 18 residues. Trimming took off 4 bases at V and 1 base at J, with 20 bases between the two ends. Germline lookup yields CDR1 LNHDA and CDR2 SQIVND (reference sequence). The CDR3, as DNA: TGTGCCAGTAGTAACCCTTTAGCAGGGTTCCTAAGCAATCAGCCCCAGCATTTT. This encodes CASSNPLAGFLSNQPQHF.

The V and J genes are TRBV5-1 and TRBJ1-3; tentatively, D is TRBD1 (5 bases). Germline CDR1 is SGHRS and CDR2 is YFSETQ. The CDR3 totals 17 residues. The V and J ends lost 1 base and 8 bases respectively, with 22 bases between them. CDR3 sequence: CASSLLGQGGFGHTIYF. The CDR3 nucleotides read TGCGCCAGCAGCTTGTTGGGTCAGGGAGGTTTCGGACACACCATATATTTT.

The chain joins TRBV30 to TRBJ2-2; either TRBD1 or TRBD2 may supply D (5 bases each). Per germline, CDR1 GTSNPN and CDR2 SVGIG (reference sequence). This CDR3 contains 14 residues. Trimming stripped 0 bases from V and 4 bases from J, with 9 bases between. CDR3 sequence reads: CAWSVGEITGELFF. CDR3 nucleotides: TGTGCCTGGAGTGTGGGGGAAATCACCGGGGAGCTGTTTTTT.

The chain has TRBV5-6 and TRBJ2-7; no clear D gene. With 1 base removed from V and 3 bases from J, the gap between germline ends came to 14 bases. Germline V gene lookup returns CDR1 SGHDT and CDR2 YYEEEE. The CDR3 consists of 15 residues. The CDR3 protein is CASSLFVTAYYEQYF. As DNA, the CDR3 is TGTGCCAGCAGCTTGTTTGTGACGGCCTACTACGAGCAGTACTTC.

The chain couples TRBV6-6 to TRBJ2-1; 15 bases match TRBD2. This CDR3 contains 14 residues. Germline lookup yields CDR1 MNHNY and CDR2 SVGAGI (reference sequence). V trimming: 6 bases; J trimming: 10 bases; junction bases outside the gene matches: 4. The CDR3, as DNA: TGTGCCAGCAGCGGACTAGCGGGGGGGCACGAGCAGTTCTTC. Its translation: CASSGLAGGHEQFF.

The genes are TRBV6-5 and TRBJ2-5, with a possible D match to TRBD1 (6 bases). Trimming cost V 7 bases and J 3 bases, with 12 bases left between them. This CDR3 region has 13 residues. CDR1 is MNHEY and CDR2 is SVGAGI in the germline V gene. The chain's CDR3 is CASIKKGEETQYF. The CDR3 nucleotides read TGTGCCAGCATAAAGAAGGGGGAAGAGACCCAGTACTTC.

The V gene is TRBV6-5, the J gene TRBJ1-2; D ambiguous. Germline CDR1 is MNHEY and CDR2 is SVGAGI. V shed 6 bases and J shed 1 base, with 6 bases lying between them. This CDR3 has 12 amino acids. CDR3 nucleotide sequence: TGTGCCAGCAGCCGCGGTAACTATGGCTACACCTTC. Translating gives CASSRGNYGYTF.

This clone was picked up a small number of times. The CDR3 DNA follows: TGTGCCAGCAGCTCCAATTCACCCCTCCACTTT. Protein product: CASSSNSPLHF. The chain carries TRBV7-2 and TRBJ1-6, with unresolved D. The germline V gene has CDR1 SGHTA and CDR2 FQGNSA. With 4 bases removed from V and 7 bases from J, the gap between germline ends came to 2 bases. The CDR3 is 11 residues long.

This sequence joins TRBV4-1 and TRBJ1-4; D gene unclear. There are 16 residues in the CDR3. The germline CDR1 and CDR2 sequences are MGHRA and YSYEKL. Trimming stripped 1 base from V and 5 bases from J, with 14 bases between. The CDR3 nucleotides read TGCGCCAGCAGCCAAGGATTACGGACGGGCAATGAAAAACTGTTTTTT. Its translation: CASSQGLRTGNEKLFF.

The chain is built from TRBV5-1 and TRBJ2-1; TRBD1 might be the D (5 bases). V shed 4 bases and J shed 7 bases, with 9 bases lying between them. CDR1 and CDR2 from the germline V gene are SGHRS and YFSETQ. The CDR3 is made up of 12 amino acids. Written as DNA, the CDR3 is TGCGCCAGCAGCCTGAGACAGAATGAGCAGTTCTTC. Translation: CASSLRQNEQFF.

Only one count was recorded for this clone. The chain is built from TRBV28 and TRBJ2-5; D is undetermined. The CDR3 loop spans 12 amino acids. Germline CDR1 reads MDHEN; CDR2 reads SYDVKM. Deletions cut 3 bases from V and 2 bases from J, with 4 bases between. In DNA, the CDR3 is TGTGCCAGCAGTTTGAGGCAAGAGACCCAGTACTTC. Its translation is CASSLRQETQYF. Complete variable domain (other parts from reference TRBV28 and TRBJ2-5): DVKVTQSSRYLVKRTGEKVFLECVQDMDHENMFWYRQDPGLGLRLIYFSYDVKMKEKGDIPEGYSVSREKKERFSLILESASTNQTSMYLCASSLRQETQYFGPGTRLLVL.

The CDR3 protein is CASSLEGYSNQPQHF. CDR3 DNA: TGTGCCAGCAGCTTAGAGGGGTATAGCAATCAGCCCCAGCATTTT. The J gene is TRBJ1-5, the V gene TRBV7-9, with D tentatively TRBD1 (5 bases). V shed 1 base and J shed 0 bases, with 7 bases lying between them. The CDR3 runs to 15 residues. Germline CDR1 and CDR2: SEHNR and FQNEAQ (reference sequence).